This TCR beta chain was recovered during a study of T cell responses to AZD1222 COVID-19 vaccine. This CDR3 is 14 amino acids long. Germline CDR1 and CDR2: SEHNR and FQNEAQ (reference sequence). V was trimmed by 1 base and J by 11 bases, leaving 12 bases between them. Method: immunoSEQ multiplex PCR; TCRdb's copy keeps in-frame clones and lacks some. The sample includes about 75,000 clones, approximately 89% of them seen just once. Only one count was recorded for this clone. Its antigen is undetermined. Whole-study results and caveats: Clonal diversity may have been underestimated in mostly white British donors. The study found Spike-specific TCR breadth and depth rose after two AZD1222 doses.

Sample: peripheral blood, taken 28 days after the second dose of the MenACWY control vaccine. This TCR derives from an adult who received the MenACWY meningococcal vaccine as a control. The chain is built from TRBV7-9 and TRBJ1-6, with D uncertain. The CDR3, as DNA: TGTGCCAGCAGCTTAGACCTGGTGGTTGCACCCCTCCACTTT. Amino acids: CASSLDLVVAPLHF.